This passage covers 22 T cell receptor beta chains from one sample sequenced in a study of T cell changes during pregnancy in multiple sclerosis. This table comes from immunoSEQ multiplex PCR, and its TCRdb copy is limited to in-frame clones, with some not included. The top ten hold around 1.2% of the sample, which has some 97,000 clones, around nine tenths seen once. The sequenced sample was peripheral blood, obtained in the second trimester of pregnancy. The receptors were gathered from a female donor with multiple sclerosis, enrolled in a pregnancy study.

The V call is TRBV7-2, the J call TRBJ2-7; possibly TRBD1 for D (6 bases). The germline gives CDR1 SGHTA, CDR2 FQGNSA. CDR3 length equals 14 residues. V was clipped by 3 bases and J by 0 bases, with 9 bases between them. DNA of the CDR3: TGTGCCAGCAGCTTTTGGGACAACTCCTACGAGCAGTACTTC. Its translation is CASSFWDNSYEQYF.

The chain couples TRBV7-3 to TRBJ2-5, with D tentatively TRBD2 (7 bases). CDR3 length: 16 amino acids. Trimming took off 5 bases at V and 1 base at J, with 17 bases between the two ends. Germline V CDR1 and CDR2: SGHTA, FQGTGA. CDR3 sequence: CASSVVGGGAQETQYF. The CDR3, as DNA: TGTGCCAGCAGCGTAGTGGGAGGGGGGGCCCAAGAGACCCAGTACTTC. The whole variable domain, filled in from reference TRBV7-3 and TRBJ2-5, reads GAGVSQTPSNKVTEKGKYVELRCDPISGHTALYWYRQSLGQGPEFLIYFQGTGAADDSGLPNDRFFAVRPEGSVSTLKIQRTERGDSAVYLCASSVVGGGAQETQYFGPGTRLLVL.

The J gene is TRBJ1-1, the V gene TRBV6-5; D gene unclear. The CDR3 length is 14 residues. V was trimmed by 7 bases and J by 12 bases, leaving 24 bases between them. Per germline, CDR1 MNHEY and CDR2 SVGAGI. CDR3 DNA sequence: TGTGCCAGCACCTACGAGGGAGGCGGTGCGAAAACTTTCTTT. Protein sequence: CASTYEGGGAKTFF.

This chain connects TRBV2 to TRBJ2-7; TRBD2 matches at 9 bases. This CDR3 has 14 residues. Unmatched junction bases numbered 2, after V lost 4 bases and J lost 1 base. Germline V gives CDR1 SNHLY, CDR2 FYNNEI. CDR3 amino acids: CASSVLAGSYEQYF. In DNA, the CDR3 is TGTGCCAGCAGTGTTCTAGCGGGATCCTACGAGCAGTACTTC.

The CDR3: CASQKGDRGFQPQHF. For the CDR3, the DNA is TGTGCCAGCCAAAAAGGAGACAGGGGATTTCAGCCCCAGCATTTT. This chain connects TRBV28 to TRBJ1-5; 8 bases line up with TRBD1. With 8 bases clipped from V and 6 bases from J, the junction kept 12 bases outside the gene matches. The CDR3 has 15 residues. The germline gives CDR1 MDHEN, CDR2 SYDVKM.

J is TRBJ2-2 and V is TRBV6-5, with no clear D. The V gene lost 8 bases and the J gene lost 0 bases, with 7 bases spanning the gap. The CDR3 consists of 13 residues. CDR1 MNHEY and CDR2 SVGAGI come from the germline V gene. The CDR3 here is CASQRSNTGELFF. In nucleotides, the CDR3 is TGTGCCAGCCAGCGTTCGAACACCGGGGAGCTGTTTTTT.

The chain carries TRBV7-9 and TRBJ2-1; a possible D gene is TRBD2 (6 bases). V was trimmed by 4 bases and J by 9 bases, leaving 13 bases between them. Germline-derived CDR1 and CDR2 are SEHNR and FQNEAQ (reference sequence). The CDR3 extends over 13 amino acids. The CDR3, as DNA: TGTGCCAGCAGCTCGCTAGCGATAAGTGAGCAGTTCTTC. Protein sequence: CASSSLAISEQFF.

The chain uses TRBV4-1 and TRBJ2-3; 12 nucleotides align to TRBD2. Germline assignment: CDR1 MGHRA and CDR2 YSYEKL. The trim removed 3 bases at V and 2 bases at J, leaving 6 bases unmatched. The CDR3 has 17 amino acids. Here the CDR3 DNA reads TGCGCCAGCAGCCAGAGACTAGCGGGGGCGACCACAGATACGCAGTATTTT. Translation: CASSQRLAGATTDTQYF.

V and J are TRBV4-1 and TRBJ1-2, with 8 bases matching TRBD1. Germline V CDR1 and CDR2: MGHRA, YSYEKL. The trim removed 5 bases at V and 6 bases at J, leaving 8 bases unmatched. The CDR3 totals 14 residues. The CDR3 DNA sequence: TGCGCCAGCAGCGACGGACAGGGAAGGAATGGCTACACCTTC. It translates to CASSDGQGRNGYTF.

The CDR3 DNA follows: TGTGCCAGCAGTCTCACGGACAGCCCGAACACTGAAGCTTTCTTT. This translates into CASSLTDSPNTEAFF. This chain uses TRBV27 with TRBJ1-1; D perhaps matches TRBD1 (6 bases). The CDR3 covers 15 residues. V was clipped by 5 bases and J by 1 base, with 14 bases between them. CDR1 MNHEY and CDR2 SMNVEV come from the germline V gene (reference sequence).

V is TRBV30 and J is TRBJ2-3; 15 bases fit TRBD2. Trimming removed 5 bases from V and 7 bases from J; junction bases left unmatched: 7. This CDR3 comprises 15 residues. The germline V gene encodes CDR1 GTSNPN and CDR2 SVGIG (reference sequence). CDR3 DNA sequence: TGTGCCTGGGGTGGGGGGACTAGCGGGAGGCATACGCAGTATTTT. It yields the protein CAWGGGTSGRHTQYF.

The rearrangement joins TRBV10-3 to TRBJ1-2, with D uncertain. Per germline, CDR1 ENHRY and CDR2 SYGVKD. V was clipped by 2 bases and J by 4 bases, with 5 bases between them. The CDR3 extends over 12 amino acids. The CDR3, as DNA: TGTGCCATCAGTGAGGGCCTCTATGGCTACACCTTC. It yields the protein CAISEGLYGYTF.

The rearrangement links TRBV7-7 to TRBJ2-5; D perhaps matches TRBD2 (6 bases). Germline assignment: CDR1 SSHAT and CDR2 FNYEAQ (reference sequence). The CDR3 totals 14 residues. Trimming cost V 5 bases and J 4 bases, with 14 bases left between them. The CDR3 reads CASSHPGRGETQYF. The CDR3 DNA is TGTGCCAGCAGCCACCCCGGGAGAGGAGAGACCCAGTACTTC.

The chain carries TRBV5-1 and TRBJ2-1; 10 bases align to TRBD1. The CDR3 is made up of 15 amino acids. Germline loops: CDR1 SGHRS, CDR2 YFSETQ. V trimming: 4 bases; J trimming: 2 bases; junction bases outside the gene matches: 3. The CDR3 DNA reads TGCGCCAGCAGCCAGACAGGGGGCACCTACAATGAGCAGTTCTTC. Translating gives CASSQTGGTYNEQFF.

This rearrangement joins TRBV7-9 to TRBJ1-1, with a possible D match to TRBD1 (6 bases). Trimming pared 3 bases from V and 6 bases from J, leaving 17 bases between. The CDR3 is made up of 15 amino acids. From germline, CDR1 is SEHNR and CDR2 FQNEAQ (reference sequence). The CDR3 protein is CASSLRPTGWAEAFF. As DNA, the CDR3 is TGTGCCAGCAGCTTGAGACCAACAGGGTGGGCTGAAGCTTTCTTT.

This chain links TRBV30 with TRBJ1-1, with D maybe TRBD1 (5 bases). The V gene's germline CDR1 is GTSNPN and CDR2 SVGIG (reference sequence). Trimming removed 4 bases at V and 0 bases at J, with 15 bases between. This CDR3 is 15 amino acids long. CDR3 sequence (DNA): TGTGCCTGGATTGACAGAGCCCGGATGAACACTGAAGCTTTCTTT. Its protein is CAWIDRARMNTEAFF.

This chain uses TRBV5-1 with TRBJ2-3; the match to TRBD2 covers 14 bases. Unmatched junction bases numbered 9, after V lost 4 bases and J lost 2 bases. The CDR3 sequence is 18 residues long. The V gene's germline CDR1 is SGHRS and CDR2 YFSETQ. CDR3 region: CASSQRTSGGIATDTQYF. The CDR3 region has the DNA TGCGCCAGCAGCCAAAGGACTAGCGGGGGGATCGCCACAGATACGCAGTATTTT.

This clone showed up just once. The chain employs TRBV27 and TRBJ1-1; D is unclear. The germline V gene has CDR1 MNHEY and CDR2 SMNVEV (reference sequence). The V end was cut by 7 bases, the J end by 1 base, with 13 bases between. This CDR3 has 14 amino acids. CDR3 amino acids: CASTQVVGNTEAFF. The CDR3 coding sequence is TGTGCCAGCACTCAGGTTGTAGGGAACACTGAAGCTTTCTTT.

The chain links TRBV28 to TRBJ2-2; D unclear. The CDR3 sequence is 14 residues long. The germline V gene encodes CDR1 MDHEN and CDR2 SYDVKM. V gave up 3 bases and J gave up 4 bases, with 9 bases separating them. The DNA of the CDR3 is TGTGCCAGCAGTTTGTGGTCAGGCACCGGGGAGCTGTTTTTT. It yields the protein CASSLWSGTGELFF.

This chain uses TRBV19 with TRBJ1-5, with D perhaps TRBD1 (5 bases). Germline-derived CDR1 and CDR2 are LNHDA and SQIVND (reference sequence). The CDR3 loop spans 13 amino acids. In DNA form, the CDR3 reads TGTGCTACAAAAGACAGATCAGGTCAGCCCCAGCATTTT. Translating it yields CATKDRSGQPQHF.

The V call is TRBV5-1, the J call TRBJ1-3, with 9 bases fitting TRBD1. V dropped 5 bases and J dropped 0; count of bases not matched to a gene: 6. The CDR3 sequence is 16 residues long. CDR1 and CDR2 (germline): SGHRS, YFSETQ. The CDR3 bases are TGCGCCAGCAGGGAGGGACAGGGCGTCTCTGGAAACACCATATATTTT. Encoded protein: CASREGQGVSGNTIYF.

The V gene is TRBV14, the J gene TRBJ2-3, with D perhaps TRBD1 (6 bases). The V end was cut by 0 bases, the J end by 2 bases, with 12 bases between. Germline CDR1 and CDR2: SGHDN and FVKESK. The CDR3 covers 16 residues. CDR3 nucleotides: TGTGCCAGCAGCCAAGATGTCGGACAGAACACAGATACGCAGTATTTT. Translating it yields CASSQDVGQNTDTQYF.